The next 15 T cell receptor beta chains were all read from a single sample in a study of T cells after yellow fever vaccination (dated by TCRdb to about 2019). To prepare the library, 5' RACE was applied. TCRdb records Illumina HiSeq 2500 as the sequencer. TCRdb reanalyzed the raw reads on its own, using fastp at Q25 for trimming and MiXCR for clone calling, and kept in-frame beta chains. Merged by CDR3 protein, the rows form single entries marked with the most common genes and DNA. Here the sample has 500,000 to 650,000 distinct CDR3 sequences; 9% to 15% occur a single time. The ten largest clones represent around 14% of the sample. Interpreted using the paper, the treatment or condition label stands for: live attenuated yellow fever vaccine strain. The sample consisted of PBMCs, taken on the day of the yellow fever booster vaccination. All receptors come from a young man who received the YFV17D yellow fever vaccine.

This clonotype was seen a few times. The chain links TRBV5-1 to TRBJ2-7; the D call may be TRBD1 or TRBD2 (6 bases each). The V gene lost 5 bases and the J gene lost 2 bases, with 14 bases spanning the gap. CDR3 length equals 14 residues. CDR1 is SGHRS and CDR2 is YFSETQ in the germline V gene. This CDR3 is CASRKNREAYEQYF. In DNA form, the CDR3 reads TGCGCCAGCAGGAAAAACAGGGAGGCCTACGAGCAGTACTTC.

The rearrangement joins TRBV29-1 to TRBJ2-7; D gene ambiguous. Germline CDR1 SQVTM, CDR2 ANQGSEA. This CDR3 is built from 10 residues. V was cut by 4 bases and J by 4 bases, with 5 bases left in between. The chain's CDR3 is CSVGGYEQYF. The CDR3 DNA follows: TGCAGCGTTGGTGGGTACGAGCAGTACTTC.

As for this clonotype: Its ends do not fully match the called genes, so a read error is possible. The chain joins TRBV12-3 or TRBV12-4 to TRBJ2-7, with a tentative D call TRBD1 (5 bases). This CDR3 is built from 19 residues. The CDR3 sequence: CASSLYRFSTSDKNYKQYF. As DNA, the CDR3 is TGTGCCAGCAGTCTATATCGGTTTAGTACCTCGGACAAGAACTACAAGCAGTACTTC.

This clonotype was found a few times. This chain joins TRBV7-8 and TRBJ2-3, with TRBD2 as a possible D gene (5 bases). The V gene lost 6 bases and the J gene lost 2 bases, with 12 bases spanning the gap. The CDR3 spans 14 residues. Germline V CDR1 and CDR2: SGHVS, FQNEAQ. CDR3 coding DNA: TGTGCCAGCAGGCCGAGACTATCCACAGATACGCAGTATTTT. This encodes CASRPRLSTDTQYF.

This clonotype was seen a handful of times. This chain joins TRBV29-1 and TRBJ2-6; D might be TRBD1 (5 bases). CDR1 and CDR2 from the germline V gene are SQVTM and ANQGSEA. CDR3 length equals 14 residues. Trimming removed 4 bases at V and 3 bases at J, with 10 bases between. The CDR3 DNA reads TGCAGCGTTGCCCCGACAGTTGGGGCCAACGTCCTGACTTTC. Translated: CSVAPTVGANVLTF.

The chain is built from TRBV20-1 and TRBJ2-1, with D tentatively TRBD1 (6 bases). Per the germline V gene, CDR1 is DFQATT and CDR2 is SNEGSKA (reference sequence). The CDR3 contains 12 residues. V was trimmed by 5 bases and J by 2 bases, leaving 7 bases between them. The CDR3 loop reads CSAGDTYNEQFF. As DNA, the CDR3 is TGCAGTGCTGGGGACACCTACAATGAGCAGTTCTTC.

This clonotype was seen only a few times. The rearrangement uses TRBV7-2 and TRBJ1-1, with a weak D call TRBD1 (6 bases). Trimming pared 2 bases from V and 2 bases from J, leaving 12 bases between. The CDR3 runs to 15 residues. The germline V gene encodes CDR1 SGHTA and CDR2 FQGNSA. In DNA, the CDR3 is TGTGCCAGCAGCTTATACGGGGGCGTCAACACTGAAGCTTTCTTT. Translating gives CASSLYGGVNTEAFF.

This clonotype was found a few times. The chain uses TRBV4-1 and TRBJ2-1; 10 positions agree with TRBD2. This CDR3 contains 16 residues. Germline-derived CDR1 and CDR2 are MGHRA and YSYEKL. The V segment lost 3 bases and the J segment 5 bases; nucleotides outside the gene matches: 7. CDR3 amino acids: CASSQSSGGWDNEQFF. The CDR3 DNA sequence: TGCGCCAGCAGCCAGTCTAGCGGGGGCTGGGACAATGAGCAGTTCTTC.

This clonotype showed up just a few times. The chain employs TRBV7-8 and TRBJ1-6; D is ambiguous. CDR1 and CDR2 (germline): SGHVS, FQNEAQ. With 1 base removed from V and 8 bases from J, the gap between germline ends came to 15 bases. The CDR3 length is 16 residues. The CDR3 coding sequence is TGTGCCAGCAGCTTAGTTCCCAGAGCGGGTGATTCACCCCTCCACTTT. Translated: CASSLVPRAGDSPLHF.

The chain recombines TRBV3-1 with TRBJ2-7, with TRBD2 matching 8 bases. The CDR3 extends over 16 amino acids. Germline V gene lookup returns CDR1 LGHDT and CDR2 YNNKEL (reference sequence). V trimming: 2 bases; J trimming: 4 bases; junction bases outside the gene matches: 10. The CDR3 protein is CASSQFSSGIWYEQYF. The CDR3 bases are TGTGCCAGCAGCCAATTCAGTAGCGGGATATGGTACGAGCAGTACTTC.

This clonotype was detected a few times. V gene TRBV11-1 combines with J gene TRBJ2-2; D is uncertain. The V gene's germline CDR1 is SGHAT and CDR2 FQDESV (reference sequence). The CDR3 loop spans 20 amino acids. The germline V and J ends were trimmed by 5 bases and 2 bases, with 27 bases remaining between them. CDR3 nucleotide sequence: TGTGCCAGCAGCACTCTGGACGGCAACTACGGCCATTCAAACACCGGGGAGCTGTTTTTT. Residues: CASSTLDGNYGHSNTGELFF.

This chain uses TRBV4-1 with TRBJ2-2; D is perhaps TRBD2 (5 bases). This CDR3 is 17 amino acids long. Deletions cut 0 bases from V and 1 base from J, with 12 bases between. CDR1 is MGHRA, CDR2 YSYEKL, per germline. The CDR3 bases are TGCGCCAGCAGCCAAGATAGTCCTAGCTTGAACACCGGGGAGCTGTTTTTT. Amino acids: CASSQDSPSLNTGELFF.

The CDR3 region has the DNA TGTGCCAGCAGCCAAGTCTCGTACGGGAGCTCCTACGAGCAGTACTTC. Its translation: CASSQVSYGSSYEQYF. This chain uses TRBV14 with TRBJ2-7; tentatively, D is TRBD2 (6 bases). Trimming took off 1 base at V and 0 bases at J, with 13 bases between the two ends. The CDR3 extends over 16 amino acids. Germline V gene data show CDR1 as SGHDN and CDR2 as FVKESK.

This sequence joins TRBV5-1 and TRBJ2-1; 7 bases align to TRBD1. The length of the CDR3 is 17 residues. Per germline, CDR1 SGHRS and CDR2 YFSETQ. After removal of 4 bases from V and 3 bases from J, the junction contained 13 bases not matched to a gene. This CDR3 is CASSQIRGSLNYNEQFF. The DNA for the CDR3 is TGCGCCAGCAGCCAGATCAGGGGGTCTCTGAACTACAATGAGCAGTTCTTC.

The chain uses TRBV20-1 and TRBJ2-1, with D unresolved. Germline CDR1 and CDR2: DFQATT and SNEGSKA (reference sequence). V was trimmed by 0 bases and J by 3 bases, leaving 6 bases between them. The CDR3 length is 13 residues. In nucleotides, the CDR3 is TGCAGTGCTAGAGACGGGTACTACAATGAGCAGTTCTTC. Translation gives CSARDGYYNEQFF.